Listed below are T cell receptor beta chains from one sample, sequenced in a study of Ad26.COV2.S vaccination and SARS-CoV-2 variants. Assay used: immunoSEQ multiplex PCR; TCRdb lists only in-frame clones, some missing. The sample includes about 680,000 clones, 89% of them seen just once. The sample here was peripheral blood, taken in a trial of Ad26.COV2.S vaccine versus placebo. All receptors derive from a person aged 18-65 years who received the Ad26.COV2.S COVID-19 vaccine or a placebo. CDR3s include the opening cysteine and the closing phenylalanine or tryptophan.

v_call cdr3_aa
TRBV6-5 CASSYWQTTGGTEAFF
TRBV6-5 CASKFATTNEKLFF
TRBV10-3 CAIGFPQSNYGYTF
TRBV3-1/TRBV3-2 CASSHGSNQPQHF
TRBV27 CASSVVTGTGGIGELFF
TRBV7-7 CASSLVGQDGETQYF
TRBV7-3 CASSPAIGLAGGTDTQYF
TRBV24-1 CATSAPGTGRETQYF
TRBV11-2 CASSRLADDSYEQYF
TRBV19 CASSIRYSRDSPLHF
TRBV6-4 CASSLSPGQPQHF
TRBV5-6 CASRHDTGTPNYGYTF
TRBV7-7 CASSSSRTGDTGELFF
TRBV18 CASSPRTGGGINTEAFF
TRBV2 CASSDGLGWKQYF
TRBV6-2/TRBV6-3 CASSYPWGIETQYF
TRBV12-3/TRBV12-4 CASRQGSPLHF
TRBV3-1/TRBV3-2 CASSQALNYGYTF
TRBV6-2/TRBV6-3 CASSYSNSNQPQHF
TRBV5-1 CASSLDLLNYEQYF
TRBV3-1/TRBV3-2 CASSQDSNEQFF
TRBV7-9 CASSPRAGNTIYF
TRBV10-3 CAISLHGSPSSYNEQFF
TRBV7-2 CASSLRGGKFF
TRBV6-5 CASRKAGGSYNEQFF
TRBV27 CASALTGTSGRGEQYF
TRBV18 CASSLSRGRSGNTIYF
TRBV15 CATSREMSREGSYEQYF
TRBV4-1 CASSQEADRVIYEQYF
TRBV14 CASSALTSGPTDTQYF
TRBV20-1 CSARAQWGYTF
TRBV6-5 CASRALAAGELFF
TRBV5-5 CASSGTIGELFF
TRBV6-5 CASSPGTGEGYTF
TRBV7-9 CASSLEGQGWNQPQHF
TRBV7-3 CASSVGQSYQETQYF
TRBV9 CASSVDPGAAGGYTF
TRBV24-1 CATSALGDSGANVLTF
TRBV6-5 CATIGGGFNEQFF
TRBV15 CATSRDPGRSGNTIYF
TRBV6-5 CASTPRHMNTEAFF
TRBV12-3/TRBV12-4 CASAFGVSLF
TRBV5-4 CASSESGELFF
TRBV21-1 CASSSQRRSWGDYYEQYF
TRBV3-1/TRBV3-2 CASSQDSGGYNEQFF
TRBV6-5 CASTPRFSSYEQYF
TRBV27 CASSFSGADNEQFF
TRBV3-1/TRBV3-2 CASSQEGIFGEQYF
TRBV6-5 CASSYSTGDGYGYTF
TRBV6-5 CASSYSLAGYNEQFF
TRBV6-5 CASRQDLSYEQYF
TRBV6-5 CASSHGRPFWQPQHF
TRBV19 CASSIVLAGTQYF